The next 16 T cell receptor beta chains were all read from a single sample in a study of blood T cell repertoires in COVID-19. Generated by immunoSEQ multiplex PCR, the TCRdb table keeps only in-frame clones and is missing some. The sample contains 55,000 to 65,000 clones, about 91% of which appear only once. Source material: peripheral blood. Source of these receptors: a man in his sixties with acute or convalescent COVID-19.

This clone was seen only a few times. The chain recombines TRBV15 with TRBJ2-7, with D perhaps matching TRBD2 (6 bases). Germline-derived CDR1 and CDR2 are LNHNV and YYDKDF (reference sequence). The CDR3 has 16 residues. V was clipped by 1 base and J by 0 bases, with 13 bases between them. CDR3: CATSRGLAASSYEQYF. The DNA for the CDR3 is TGTGCCACCAGCAGAGGCTTAGCGGCAAGCTCCTACGAGCAGTACTTC.

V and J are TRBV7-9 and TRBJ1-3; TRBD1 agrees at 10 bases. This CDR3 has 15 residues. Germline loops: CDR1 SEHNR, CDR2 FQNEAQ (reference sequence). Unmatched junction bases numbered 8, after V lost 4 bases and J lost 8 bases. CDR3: CASSYGQGDRDTIYF. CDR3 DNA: TGTGCCAGCAGCTACGGACAGGGGGACCGGGACACCATATATTTT.

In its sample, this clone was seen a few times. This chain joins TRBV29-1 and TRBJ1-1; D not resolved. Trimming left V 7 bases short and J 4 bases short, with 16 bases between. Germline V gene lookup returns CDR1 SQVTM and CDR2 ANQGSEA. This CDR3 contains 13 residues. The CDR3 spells CSASQAVSTEAFF. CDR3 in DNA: TGCAGCGCCTCCCAGGCCGTGAGCACTGAAGCTTTCTTT.

CDR3 sequence reads: CASSLAGRNTEAFF. The CDR3 DNA reads as TGTGCCAGCAGCTTGGCGGGCAGGAACACTGAAGCTTTCTTT. This chain joins TRBV7-2 and TRBJ1-1; no clear D gene. Trimming removed 3 bases at V and 1 base at J, with 9 bases between. The CDR3 totals 14 residues. CDR1 is SGHTA and CDR2 is FQGNSA in the germline V gene.

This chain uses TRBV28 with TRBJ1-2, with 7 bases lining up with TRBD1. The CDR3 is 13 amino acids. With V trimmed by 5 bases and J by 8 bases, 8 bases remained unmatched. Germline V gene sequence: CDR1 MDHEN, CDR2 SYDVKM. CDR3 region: CASSQDRVGGYTF. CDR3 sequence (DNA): TGTGCCAGCAGTCAAGACAGGGTGGGCGGCTACACCTTC.

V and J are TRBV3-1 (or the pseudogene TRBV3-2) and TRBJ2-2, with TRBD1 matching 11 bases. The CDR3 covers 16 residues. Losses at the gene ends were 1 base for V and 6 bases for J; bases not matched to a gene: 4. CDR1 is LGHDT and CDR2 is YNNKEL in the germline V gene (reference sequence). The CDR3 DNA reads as TGTGCCAGCAGCCAAGTAAGGGACAGGGGGTCCGGGGAGCTGTTTTTT. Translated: CASSQVRDRGSGELFF.

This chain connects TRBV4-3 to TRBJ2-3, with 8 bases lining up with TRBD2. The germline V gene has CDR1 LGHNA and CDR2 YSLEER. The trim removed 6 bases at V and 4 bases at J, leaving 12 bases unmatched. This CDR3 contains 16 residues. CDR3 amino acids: CASSQTTAGGADTQYF. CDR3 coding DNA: TGCGCCAGCAGTCAAACTACCGCGGGAGGCGCAGATACGCAGTATTTT.

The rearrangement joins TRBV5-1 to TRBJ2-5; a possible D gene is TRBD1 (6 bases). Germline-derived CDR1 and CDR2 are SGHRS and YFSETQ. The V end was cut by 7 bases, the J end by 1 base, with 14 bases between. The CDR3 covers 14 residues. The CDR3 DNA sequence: TGCGCCAGCGGCACGTTAGGGGGCCAAGAGACCCAGTACTTC. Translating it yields CASGTLGGQETQYF.

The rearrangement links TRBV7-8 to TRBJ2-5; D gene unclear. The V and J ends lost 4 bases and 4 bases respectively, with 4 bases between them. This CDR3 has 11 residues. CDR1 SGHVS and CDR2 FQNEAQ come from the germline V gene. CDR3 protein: CASSSSETQYF. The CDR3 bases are TGTGCCAGCAGCTCATCAGAGACCCAGTACTTC.

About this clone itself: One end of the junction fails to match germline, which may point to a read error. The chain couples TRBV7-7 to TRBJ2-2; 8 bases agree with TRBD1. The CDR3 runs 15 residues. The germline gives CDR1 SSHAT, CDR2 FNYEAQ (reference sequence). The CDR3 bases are TGTGCTAGCAGCTTAGACAGGGGAGGCACCGGGGAGCTGTTTTTT. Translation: CASSLDRGGTGELFF.

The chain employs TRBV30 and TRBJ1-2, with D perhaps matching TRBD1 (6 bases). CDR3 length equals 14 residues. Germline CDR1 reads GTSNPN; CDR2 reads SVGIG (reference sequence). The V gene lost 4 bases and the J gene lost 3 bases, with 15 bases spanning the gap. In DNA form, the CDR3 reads TGTGCCTGGACCCTTGGGGGCTGGGACTATGGCTACACCTTC. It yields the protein CAWTLGGWDYGYTF.

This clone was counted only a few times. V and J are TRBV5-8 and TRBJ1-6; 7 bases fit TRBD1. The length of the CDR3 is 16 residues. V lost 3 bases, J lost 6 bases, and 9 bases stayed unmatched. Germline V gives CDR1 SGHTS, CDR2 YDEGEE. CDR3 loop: CASSSMTGTGNSPLHF. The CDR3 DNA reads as TGTGCCAGCAGCTCAATGACAGGGACGGGTAATTCACCCCTCCACTTT.

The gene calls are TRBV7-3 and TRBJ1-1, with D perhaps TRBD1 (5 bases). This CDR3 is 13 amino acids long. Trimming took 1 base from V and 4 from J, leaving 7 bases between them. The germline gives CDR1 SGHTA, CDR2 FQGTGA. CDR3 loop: CASSLRGRTEAFF. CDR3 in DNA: TGTGCCAGCAGCTTAAGGGGCCGCACTGAAGCTTTCTTT.

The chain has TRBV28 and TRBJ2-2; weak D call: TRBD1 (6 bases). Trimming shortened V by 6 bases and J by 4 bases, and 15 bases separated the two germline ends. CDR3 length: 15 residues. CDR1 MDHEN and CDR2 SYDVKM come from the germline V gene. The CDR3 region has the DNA TGTGCCAGCAGACTATCTACAGGGACCACCGGGGAGCTGTTTTTT. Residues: CASRLSTGTTGELFF.

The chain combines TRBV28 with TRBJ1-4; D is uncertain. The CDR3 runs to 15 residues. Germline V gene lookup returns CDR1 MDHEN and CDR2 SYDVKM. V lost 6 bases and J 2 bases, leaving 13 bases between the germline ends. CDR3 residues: CASSRPGGTNEKLFF. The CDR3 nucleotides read TGTGCCAGCAGCCGACCCGGCGGGACTAATGAAAAACTGTTTTTT. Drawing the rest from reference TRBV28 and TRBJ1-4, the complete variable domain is DVKVTQSSRYLVKRTGEKVFLECVQDMDHENMFWYRQDPGLGLRLIYFSYDVKMKEKGDIPEGYSVSREKKERFSLILESASTNQTSMYLCASSRPGGTNEKLFFGSGTQLSVL.

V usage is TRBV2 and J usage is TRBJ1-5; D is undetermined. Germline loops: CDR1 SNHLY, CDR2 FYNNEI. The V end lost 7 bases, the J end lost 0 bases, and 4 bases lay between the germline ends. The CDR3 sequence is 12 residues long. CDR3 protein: CASTRSNQPQHF. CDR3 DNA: TGTGCCAGCACCCGTAGCAATCAGCCCCAGCATTTT.